One sample yielded the 20 T cell receptor beta chains listed below, sequenced in a study of post-analysis software for immune sequencing data. Their specific antigens are unknown. General observations from the study: Elevated frequency relative to controls characterized four or five TRBV segments in patients, TRBV5-6, TRBV5-1 and TRBV20-1 among them.

Prepared TCR beta cDNA libraries contained unique molecular identifiers. TCRdb re-analysed the PCR reads in MiXCR, keeping a single row per CDR3 protein. The sample shows 750,000 to 950,000 distinct CDR3 sequences, approximately 53% of them seen only once. The sequencing sample was made of blood. The receptors originated from a girl aged 10-17 years with multiple sclerosis.

The sample holds many counts of this clonotype. This chain connects TRBV20-1 to TRBJ2-5, with D tentatively TRBD1 (6 bases). The CDR3 runs to 12 residues. The V end was cut by 3 bases, the J end by 2 bases, with 7 bases between. Per germline, CDR1 DFQATT and CDR2 SNEGSKA (reference sequence). This CDR3 is CSASRGQETQYF. In nucleotides, the CDR3 is TGCAGTGCTAGCAGGGGACAAGAGACCCAGTACTTC.

The chain recombines TRBV6-5 with TRBJ2-3; 11 positions agree with TRBD2. V shed 5 bases, J shed 4 bases, and the junction held 17 bases outside the gene matches. The CDR3 covers 19 residues. Per the germline V gene, CDR1 is MNHEY and CDR2 is SVGAGI. CDR3 bases: TGTGCCAGCAGTACTCTAGCGGGGGGCCTCGCACGAGGGGCAGATACGCAGTATTTT. As protein: CASSTLAGGLARGADTQYF.

The rearrangement joins TRBV4-2 to TRBJ2-2, with 12 bases matching TRBD2. Trimming at V came to 4 bases and at J to 7 bases, leaving 7 bases not matched to a gene. The CDR3 runs to 16 residues. Germline loops: CDR1 LGHNA, CDR2 YNFKEQ. Written as DNA, the CDR3 is TGTGCCAGCAGCCCACGGACTAGCGGGGATATCGGGGAGCTGTTTTTT. This translates into CASSPRTSGDIGELFF.

The V and J genes are TRBV6-5 and TRBJ2-7; D remains ambiguous. Between the trimmed V and J ends, which lost 3 bases and 3 bases, there was a span of 3 bases. The germline gives CDR1 MNHEY, CDR2 SVGAGI. This CDR3 comprises 11 residues. The CDR3 is CASSYRYEQYF. The CDR3 DNA follows: TGTGCCAGCAGTTATCGCTACGAGCAGTACTTC.

CDR3 nucleotide sequence: TGCGCCAGCAGGACCGGGACAGTGAATGAGCAGTTCTTC. It encodes CASRTGTVNEQFF. V usage is TRBV5-1 and J usage is TRBJ2-1, with TRBD1 identical over 7 bases. Trimming at V came to 5 bases and at J to 7 bases, leaving 6 bases not matched to a gene. CDR1 is SGHRS, CDR2 YFSETQ, per germline. The CDR3 runs to 13 residues.

This chain connects TRBV10-3 to TRBJ1-3, with D unclear. Per the germline V gene, CDR1 is ENHRY and CDR2 is SYGVKD. This CDR3 has 14 amino acids. V shed 10 bases and J shed 4 bases, with 17 bases lying between them. The DNA for the CDR3 is TGTGCCACCACTGGCGGGAATTGGGGAAACACCATATATTTT. This gives the protein CATTGGNWGNTIYF.

A few counts support this clonotype. The chain carries TRBV20-1 and TRBJ1-4, with D unresolved. The V gene's germline CDR1 is DFQATT and CDR2 SNEGSKA (reference sequence). V lost 5 bases and J lost 2, with 9 bases in between. The CDR3 loop spans 13 amino acids. CDR3 sequence: CSARTPTNEKLFF. The CDR3 nucleotides read TGCAGTGCTCGGACTCCCACTAATGAAAAACTGTTTTTT.

This chain connects TRBV15 to TRBJ2-7; 8 bases align to TRBD2. CDR3 length: 17 amino acids. CDR1 is LNHNV, CDR2 YYDKDF, per germline (reference sequence). The V segment lost 0 bases and the J segment 3 bases; nucleotides outside the gene matches: 10. The chain's CDR3 is CATSRDPGGALFYEQYF. DNA for the CDR3: TGTGCCACCAGCAGAGATCCCGGGGGGGCCTTGTTCTACGAGCAGTACTTC.

This chain links TRBV12-3 or TRBV12-4 with TRBJ1-5; D not certain. Trimming removed 5 bases from V and 6 bases from J, with 23 bases in between. The CDR3 contains 17 residues. The CDR3 DNA follows: TGTGCCAGCAGTCCCCTTCTGGACTCTCTAAGAGGTCAGCCCCAGCATTTT. Its translation: CASSPLLDSLRGQPQHF.

This clonotype was seen a handful of times. The rearrangement uses TRBV5-5 and TRBJ2-7; D ambiguous. The germline CDR1 and CDR2 sequences are SGHKS and YYEKEE (reference sequence). Trimming cost V 3 bases and J 3 bases, with 10 bases left between them. CDR3 length: 13 amino acids. CDR3 sequence reads: CASSSSPGYEQYF. The CDR3 DNA sequence: TGTGCCAGCAGCTCAAGTCCGGGCTACGAGCAGTACTTC.

V and J are TRBV12-3 or TRBV12-4 and TRBJ1-1, with unresolved D. The CDR3 is 13 residues long. Trimming took 7 bases from V and 1 from J, leaving 10 bases between them. The DNA for the CDR3 is TGTGCCAGCAACCTTGAGTGGAACACTGAAGCTTTCTTT. It specifies CASNLEWNTEAFF.

This clonotype was picked up one time. The chain employs TRBV20-1 and TRBJ2-5; TRBD2 agrees at 12 bases. The J call may be incorrect, as the DNA end agrees better with TRBJ2-7. This CDR3 is 14 amino acids long. Per the germline V gene, CDR1 is DFQATT and CDR2 is SNEGSKA (reference sequence). Here the CDR3 DNA reads TGCAGTGCTAAAAGACTAGCGGGGGATCGCGAGCAGTACTTC. Its protein is CSAKRLAGDREQYF.

The chain has TRBV3-1 and TRBJ2-7; D remains ambiguous. Germline V lookup: CDR1 LGHDT, CDR2 YNNKEL (reference sequence). The CDR3 consists of 12 residues. V dropped 3 bases and J dropped 4 bases, with 7 bases sitting between them. The CDR3 DNA reads TGTGCCAGCAGCCATGGGGAATACGAGCAGTACTTC. Encoded protein: CASSHGEYEQYF.

The chain combines TRBV20-1 with TRBJ2-1; 9 bases map to TRBD2. The CDR3 is 14 amino acids. Germline V gene data show CDR1 as DFQATT and CDR2 as SNEGSKA (reference sequence). The V segment lost 8 bases and the J segment 6 bases; nucleotides outside the gene matches: 11. The CDR3 loop reads CSFTLAGDPNEQFF. The CDR3 DNA reads as TGCAGTTTTACGTTAGCGGGAGATCCCAATGAGCAGTTCTTC.

The rearrangement joins TRBV20-1 to TRBJ2-6; tentative D call: TRBD1 (5 bases). The V end was cut by 0 bases, the J end by 2 bases, with 8 bases between. The CDR3 length is 15 residues. The germline gives CDR1 DFQATT, CDR2 SNEGSKA (reference sequence). This CDR3 reads CSARDQGTGANVLTF. CDR3 sequence (DNA): TGCAGTGCTAGAGATCAGGGAACTGGGGCCAACGTCCTGACTTTC.

The rearrangement links TRBV5-1 to TRBJ2-5, with D unresolved. V was trimmed by 0 bases and J by 3 bases, leaving 3 bases between them. The CDR3 is 12 amino acids. The V gene's germline CDR1 is SGHRS and CDR2 YFSETQ. Here the CDR3 DNA reads TGCGCCAGCAGCTTGGACGAAGAGACCCAGTACTTC. Its translation is CASSLDEETQYF.

The chain links TRBV7-9 to TRBJ2-5, with 8 positions matching TRBD2. This CDR3 spans 19 amino acids. Germline values: CDR1 SEHNR, CDR2 FQNEAQ (reference sequence). V lost 4 bases and J lost 0; bases outside the gene matches: 16. In nucleotides, the CDR3 is TGTGCCAGCAGCTCCCACCGCCAAACTAGCGGCTCGTACCAAGAGACCCAGTACTTC. Its translation: CASSSHRQTSGSYQETQYF.

The sample holds a few counts of this clonotype. The chain couples TRBV29-1 to TRBJ2-1, with a weak D call TRBD2 (6 bases). The CDR3 runs 16 residues. V was cut by 7 bases and J by 1 base, with 20 bases left in between. Germline CDR1 SQVTM, CDR2 ANQGSEA. The CDR3, as DNA: TGCAGCGGGCAGGGAGGTCAAAAAATTTCCTACAATGAGCAGTTCTTC. This codes for CSGQGGQKISYNEQFF.

This clonotype was seen more than once but under ten times. J is TRBJ2-7 and V is TRBV4-1, with D possibly TRBD2 on 6 matching bases. This CDR3 is built from 14 residues. The V end lost 1 base, the J end lost 10 bases, and 17 bases lay between the germline ends. Germline V gene lookup returns CDR1 MGHRA and CDR2 YSYEKL. The CDR3 DNA reads TGCGCCAGCAGCCAAGTGGGAGGATTCGGGGCCCAGTACTTC. It is translated as CASSQVGGFGAQYF.

V is TRBV30 and J is TRBJ2-7; D is unresolved. V shed 0 bases and J shed 3 bases, with 6 bases lying between them. The CDR3 sequence is 12 residues long. CDR1 is GTSNPN and CDR2 is SVGIG in the germline V gene (reference sequence). The CDR3 loop is CAWSVMGYEQYF. DNA of the CDR3: TGTGCCTGGAGTGTTATGGGCTACGAGCAGTACTTC.